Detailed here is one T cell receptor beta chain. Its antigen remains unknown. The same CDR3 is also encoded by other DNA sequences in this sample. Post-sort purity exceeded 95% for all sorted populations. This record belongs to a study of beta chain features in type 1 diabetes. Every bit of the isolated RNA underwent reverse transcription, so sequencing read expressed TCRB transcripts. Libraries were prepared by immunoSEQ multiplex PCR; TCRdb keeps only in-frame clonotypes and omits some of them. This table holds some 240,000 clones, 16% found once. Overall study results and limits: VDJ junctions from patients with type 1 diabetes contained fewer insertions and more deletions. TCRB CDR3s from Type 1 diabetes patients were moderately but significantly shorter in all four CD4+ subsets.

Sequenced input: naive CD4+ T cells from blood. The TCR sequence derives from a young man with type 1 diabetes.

The chain's CDR3 is CASSLAGGSEQFF. The DNA of the CDR3 is TGTGCCAGCAGCTTAGCAGGGGGTAGTGAGCAGTTCTTC. J is TRBJ2-1 and V is TRBV7-9, with D tentatively TRBD1 (6 bases). Germline-derived CDR1 and CDR2 are SEHNR and FQNEAQ (reference sequence). Trimming took 0 bases from V and 9 from J, leaving 9 bases between them. The CDR3 contains 13 residues.